What follows are 8 T cell receptor beta chains derived from one specimen sequenced in a study of regulatory T cells in long-lasting Graves disease. TCR beta libraries were built with iRepertoire HTBI primers and Arm-PCR of CDR3 regions. MiXCR, applied by TCRdb to the multiplex PCR reads, yields one record per CDR3 protein. The sample consists of 400,000 to 450,000 distinct CDR3 sequences, roughly 15% of them appearing once. Time point denoted: newly diagnosed GD, antithyroid drugs for less than 3 months. RNA from PBMCs was the source of the TCR library. These data were also filed under a second study, of T cells in Graves' hyperthyroidism and ophthalmopathy.

The sequenced sample was peripheral blood mononuclear cells (PBMCs), obtained at new diagnosis, from a patient treated with antithyroid drugs. Receptors were obtained from a woman aged 25-40 years with Graves disease.

This clonotype has ten or more counts. The chain joins TRBV28 to TRBJ2-1, with a possible D match to TRBD2 (5 bases). V was pared by 5 bases and J by 2 bases, with 13 bases between. Per the germline V gene, CDR1 is MDHEN and CDR2 is SYDVKM. The CDR3 totals 15 residues. CDR3: CASSGLWAPYNEQFF. CDR3 bases: TGTGCCAGCAGTGGACTGTGGGCTCCCTACAATGAGCAGTTCTTC.

This clonotype has ten or more counts. The gene calls are TRBV3-1 and TRBJ2-7; 16 positions match TRBD2. This CDR3 is 19 amino acids long. The J segment lost 5 bases and the V segment lost 0 bases, leaving 10 bases of the junction unmatched. The germline V gene has CDR1 LGHDT and CDR2 YNNKEL (reference sequence). The CDR3 spells CASSQDIPGLAGGLHEQYF. As DNA, the CDR3 is TGTGCCAGCAGCCAAGATATACCGGGACTAGCGGGAGGGCTCCACGAGCAGTACTTC.

Turning to this clonotype: A much larger clone differs from this one at a single base, so this may be a read error. V and J are TRBV7-9 and TRBJ1-5; 7 nucleotides line up with TRBD1. V shed 5 bases, J shed 9 bases, and the junction held 10 bases outside the gene matches. Germline values: CDR1 SEHNR, CDR2 FQNEAQ (reference sequence). This CDR3 has 14 residues. CDR3 coding DNA: TGTGCCAGCAGCCGCGGGACAGTTGATCCGCCCCAGCATTTT. The encoded protein is CASSRGTVDPPQHF.

This clonotype has ten or more counts. In DNA, the CDR3 is TGTGCCAGCAGCGTCCTGGAATCACCCCTCCACTTT. It specifies CASSVLESPLHF. This chain uses TRBV2 with TRBJ1-6; D not certain. Deletions cut 6 bases from V and 10 bases from J, with 10 bases between. This CDR3 comprises 12 residues. Germline values: CDR1 SNHLY, CDR2 FYNNEI.

This clonotype was counted between two and nine times. The chain couples TRBV7-9 to TRBJ2-7; D not resolved. Per germline, CDR1 SEHNR and CDR2 FQNEAQ (reference sequence). V was clipped by 3 bases and J by 5 bases, with 14 bases between them. CDR3 size: 14 residues. CDR3 amino acids: CASSFSEASNEQYF. For the CDR3, the DNA is TGTGCCAGCAGCTTTTCGGAAGCCTCAAACGAGCAGTACTTC.

Of note for this clonotype: A far larger clone is only one base removed, so a read error is likely. Given the absence of the conserved phenylalanine or tryptophan at the CDR3 end, a read error is likely. The chain recombines TRBV28 with TRBJ2-3; a weak D match, TRBD1 (6 bases). TRBJ1-1 matches the DNA end more closely, so the J call is doubtful. The V gene's germline CDR1 is MDHEN and CDR2 SYDVKM. The CDR3 has 14 amino acids. The CDR3 protein is CASRDGTLGFEAFL. The CDR3 nucleotides are TGTGCCAGCAGAGACGGGACACTAGGGTTTGAAGCTTTCCTT.

This clonotype appeared many times. The chain joins TRBV6-5 to TRBJ1-1, with TRBD1 matching 9 bases. Per the germline V gene, CDR1 is MNHEY and CDR2 is SVGAGI. The junction had 6 bases not matched to a gene; V was cut back by 0 bases and J by 4 bases. The CDR3 is made up of 16 amino acids. CDR3 sequence (DNA): TGTGCCAGCAGTTACTCGTGGACAGGGGCGACCACTGAAGCTTTCTTT. Translation: CASSYSWTGATTEAFF.

This clonotype was recorded a few times. The rearrangement links TRBV7-6 to TRBJ2-5; no definite D call. Trimming pared 1 base from V and 6 bases from J, leaving 15 bases between. This CDR3 is 15 amino acids long. Germline CDR1 and CDR2: SGHVS and FNYEAQ. As DNA, the CDR3 is TGTGCCAGCAGCTTAGTGACACTCCGAGGACAGACCCAGTACTTC. This sequence encodes CASSLVTLRGQTQYF.